This section outlines one T cell receptor beta chain sequence together with its context. This clonotype was found once. Its binding antigen is unknown. There are no base qualities to consult, and no much larger clone falls within one base. A lone read is weak support. The record originates from a study of CD8 T cells in Susac syndrome (dated by TCRdb to the late 2010s). The study in broad terms: Repertoire sequencing was used to test whether CD8+ T cell activation and differentiation in Susac syndrome was antigen driven.

RNA was extracted with the RNeasy kit and roughly 0.45 to 1 ug was reverse transcribed using random hexamers. TCR beta CDR3 regions were amplified with the immunoSEQ multiplex PCR assay covering 54 Vbeta and 13 Jbeta segments. PCR amplification bias was corrected by using a synthetic template baseline for primer optimization and computational correction. As for how the authors treated the data: Reads were assigned to V, D and J genes according to IMGT and analyzed in immunoSEQ Analyzer, with only productive sequences retained. Clonality was calculated as one minus the Shannon entropy normalized by log2 of the number of productive unique sequences. For each patient and control, public and private clones were evaluated among the 100 most prevalent clones. Susac-specific clones were defined as absent from healthy and MS cohorts, over a thousand published viral clones and other ImmuneACCESS disease sequences. TCRdb handled the public reads itself, with Q25 trimming in fastp and clone calling in MiXCR, and kept productive beta chains. Records with the same CDR3 protein are collapsed into one entry carrying the most frequent genes and DNA. TCRdb, rather than the study authors, made the V and J calls. The sample includes about 71,000 distinct CDR3 sequences, with approximately 96% observed a single time. The ten largest clones represent approximately 0.1% of the sample.

Summary of the overall study and its limitations: The TCR sequencing and HLA analysis was acknowledged to have included a relatively small number of individuals.

CDR1 and CDR2, looked up from the germline V gene, are SGHRS and YFSETQ. Trimming takes 0 bases from V and 4 bases from J, and the germline ends sit 10 bases apart. Spanning cysteine to phenylalanine, the CDR3 consists of 14 amino acids. This entry keeps only the CDR3 DNA: 42 bases, framed from base 1. Peripheral blood CD8+ and CD4+ T cells from healthy donors, Susac syndrome patients and multiple sclerosis patients were profiled by high-throughput TCR beta sequencing. Multiple sclerosis controls were treatment-naive patients with stable or active relapsing-remitting disease fulfilling revised McDonald criteria. Bulk CD8+ and CD4+ T cells were purified by magnetic negative isolation, whereas CD8+ TEMRA cells were enriched by FACS. Blood was collected in EDTA tubes and processed within 24 hours, with PBMCs isolated through density gradient centrifugation. PBMCs destined for TCR sequencing were cryopreserved in liquid nitrogen and later thawed in a 37 °C water bath. A purity of at least 90% was achieved for sorted or isolated CD4+, CD8+ and CD8+ TEMRA cells.

The sequenced material came from CD4+ T cells from PBMCs. The clonotype originates from a human donor with multiple sclerosis. The chain is encoded by TRBV5-1 joined to TRBJ1-1; the D region possibly corresponds to TRBD1 (6 bases align). The DNA sequence follows: TGCGCCAGCAGCTTGGGCCGGGGGGCCACTGAAGCTTTCTTT. It translates to CASSLGRGATEAFF.